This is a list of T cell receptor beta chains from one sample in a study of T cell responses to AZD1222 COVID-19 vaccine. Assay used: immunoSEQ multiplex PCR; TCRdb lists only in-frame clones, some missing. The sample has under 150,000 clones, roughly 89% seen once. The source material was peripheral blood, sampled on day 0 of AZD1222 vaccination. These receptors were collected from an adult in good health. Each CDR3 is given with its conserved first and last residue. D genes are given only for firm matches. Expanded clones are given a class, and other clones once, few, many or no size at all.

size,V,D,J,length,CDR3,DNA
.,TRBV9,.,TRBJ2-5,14,CASSVANRQETQYF,TGTGCCAGCAGCGTAGCTAATAGGCAAGAGACCCAGTACTTC
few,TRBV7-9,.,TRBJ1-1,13,CASSPQANTEAFF,TGTGCCAGCAGCCCACAGGCTAACACTGAAGCTTTCTTT
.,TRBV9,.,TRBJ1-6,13,CASSSGLNSPLHF,TGTGCCAGCAGCTCCGGACTGAATTCACCCCTCCACTTT
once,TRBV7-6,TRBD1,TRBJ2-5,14,CASSRTGPQRGQYF,TGTGCCAGCAGCCGGACAGGCCCGCAAAGGGGCCAGTACTTC
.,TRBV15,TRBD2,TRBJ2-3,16,CATSSGTGGRADTQYF,TGTGCCACCAGCAGTGGAACGGGGGGTAGGGCAGATACGCAGTATTTT
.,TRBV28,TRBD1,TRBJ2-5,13,CASSNGQGKTQYF,TGTGCCAGCAGCAACGGACAGGGAAAGACCCAGTACTTC
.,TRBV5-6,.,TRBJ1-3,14,CASSLGRIGNTIYF,TGTGCCAGCAGCTTGGGGAGGATTGGAAACACCATATATTTT
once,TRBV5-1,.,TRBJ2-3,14,CASTPGAIGGTQYF,TGCGCCAGCACACCCGGCGCGATTGGGGGTACGCAGTATTTT
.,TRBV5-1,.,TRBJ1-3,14,CASSDQGSGNTIYF,TGCGCCAGCAGCGACCAGGGCTCTGGAAACACCATATATTTT
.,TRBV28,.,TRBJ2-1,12,CASSLRVGEQFF,TGTGCCAGCAGCCTGAGGGTCGGCGAGCAGTTCTTC
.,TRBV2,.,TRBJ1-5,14,CASSENYGNQPQHF,TGTGCCAGCAGTGAAAACTATGGCAATCAGCCCCAGCATTTT
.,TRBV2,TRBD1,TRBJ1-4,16,CASRARTGGTNEKLFF,TGTGCCAGCAGGGCCAGGACAGGGGGAACTAATGAAAAACTGTTTTTT
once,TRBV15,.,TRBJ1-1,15,CATSRDFNSNTEAFF,TGTGCCACCAGCAGAGATTTCAACAGCAACACTGAAGCTTTCTTT
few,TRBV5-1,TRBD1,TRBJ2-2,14,CASSFQGDTGELFF,TGCGCCAGCAGCTTTCAGGGGGATACCGGGGAGCTGTTTTTT
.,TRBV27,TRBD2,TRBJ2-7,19,CASSLSDPLTSGRVREQYF,TGTGCCAGCAGTTTATCGGACCCCCTCACTAGCGGAAGAGTGCGCGAGCAGTACTTC
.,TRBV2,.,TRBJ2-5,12,CASSETRETQYF,TGTGCCAGCAGCGAGACTAGGGAGACCCAGTACTTC
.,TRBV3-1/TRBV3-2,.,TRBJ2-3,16,CASSHVGLPYLGTQYF,TGTGCCAGCAGCCACGTTGGGCTTCCCTACCTTGGCACGCAGTATTTT
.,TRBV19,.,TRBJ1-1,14,CASSIKVGNTEAFF,TGTGCCAGTAGTATAAAGGTTGGGAACACTGAAGCTTTCTTT
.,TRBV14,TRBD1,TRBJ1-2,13,CASSPGQAYGYTF,TGTGCCAGCAGCCCGGGACAGGCGTATGGCTACACCTTC
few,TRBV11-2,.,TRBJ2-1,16,CASSRLDGGGKNEQFF,TGTGCCAGCAGCCGACTGGACGGGGGCGGGAAAAATGAGCAGTTCTTC
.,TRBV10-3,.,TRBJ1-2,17,CAISEPPGGRSNYGYTF,TGTGCCATCAGTGAGCCCCCCGGCGGTCGGTCTAACTATGGCTACACCTTC
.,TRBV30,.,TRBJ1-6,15,CAWSRAGVNNSPLHF,TGTGCCTGGAGTCGGGCAGGGGTCAATAATTCACCCCTCCACTTT
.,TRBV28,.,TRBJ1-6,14,CASSLGGHNSPLHF,TGTGCCAGCAGTTTAGGGGGACATAATTCACCCCTCCACTTT
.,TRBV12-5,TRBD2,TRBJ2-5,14,CASGSGGGAETQYF,TGTGCTAGTGGTAGCGGGGGGGGTGCGGAGACCCAGTACTTC
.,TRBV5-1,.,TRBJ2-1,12,CASSLESRRQFF,TGCGCCAGCAGCTTGGAATCTAGAAGGCAGTTCTTC
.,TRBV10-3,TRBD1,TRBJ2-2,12,CAINTGAGELFF,TGTGCCATCAATACAGGGGCCGGGGAGCTGTTTTTT